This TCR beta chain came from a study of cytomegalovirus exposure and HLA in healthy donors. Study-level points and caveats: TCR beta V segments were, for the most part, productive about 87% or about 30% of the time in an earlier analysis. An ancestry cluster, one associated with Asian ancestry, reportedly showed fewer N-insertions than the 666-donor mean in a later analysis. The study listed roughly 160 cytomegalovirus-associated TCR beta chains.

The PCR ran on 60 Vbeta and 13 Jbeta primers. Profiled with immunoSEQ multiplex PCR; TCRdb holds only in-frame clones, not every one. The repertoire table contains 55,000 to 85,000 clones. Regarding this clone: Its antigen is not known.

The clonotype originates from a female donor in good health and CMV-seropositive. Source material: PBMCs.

CDR3 protein: CASSPGQSNQPQHF. The CDR3 nucleotides read TGTGCCAGCTCACCCGGACAGAGCAATCAGCCCCAGCATTTT. The chain has TRBV18 and TRBJ1-5; D is perhaps TRBD1 (6 bases). The germline V gene has CDR1 KGHSH and CDR2 LQKENI. The CDR3 has 14 amino acids. Trimming cost V 3 bases and J 1 base, with 7 bases left between them.